A selection of T cell receptor beta chains follows, all from one sample in a study of cytomegalovirus exposure and HLA in healthy donors. This table comes from immunoSEQ multiplex PCR, and its TCRdb copy is limited to in-frame clones, with some not included. Of around 130,000 clones in the sample, around 70% were seen once. The sequencing sample was made of PBMCs. The receptors here all came from a human donor in good health. Each CDR3 is given with its conserved first and last residue.

CDR3 length: 14; J gene: TRBJ2-5; V gene: TRBV6-5; CDR3 protein: CASIGGGGRETQYF
CDR3 length: 16; J gene: TRBJ2-3; V gene: TRBV19; CDR3 protein: CASSFGTSGGPPPEYF
CDR3 length: 19; J gene: TRBJ2-2; V gene: TRBV5-1; CDR3 protein: CASSPPFRAGGPRTGELFF
CDR3 length: 15; J gene: TRBJ2-4; V gene: TRBV6-1; CDR3 protein: CASSVGNAGKNIQYF
CDR3 length: 16; J gene: TRBJ2-7; V gene: TRBV19; CDR3 protein: CASKLPWFTGLGEQYF
CDR3 length: 16; J gene: TRBJ2-2; V gene: TRBV9; CDR3 protein: CASSVGAGSGTGELFF
CDR3 length: 15; J gene: TRBJ2-1; V gene: TRBV7-2; CDR3 protein: CASSSRTSRGNEQFF
CDR3 length: 15; J gene: TRBJ2-3; V gene: TRBV2; CDR3 protein: CASTVGYSSTDTQYF
CDR3 length: 19; J gene: TRBJ2-1; V gene: TRBV28; CDR3 protein: CASSLGLGLAGAKANEQFF
CDR3 length: 16; J gene: TRBJ2-6; V gene: TRBV28; CDR3 protein: CASSPPGQSGANVLTF
CDR3 length: 13; J gene: TRBJ1-3; V gene: TRBV5-1; CDR3 protein: CASRTGPGNTIYF
CDR3 length: 16; J gene: TRBJ1-4; V gene: TRBV4-1; CDR3 protein: CANSQVRGTGNEKLFF
CDR3 length: 13; J gene: TRBJ1-2; V gene: TRBV2; CDR3 protein: CASSETGGRGYTF
CDR3 length: 17; J gene: TRBJ1-3; V gene: TRBV4-2; CDR3 protein: CASSQDKLGGSVNTIYF
CDR3 length: 15; J gene: TRBJ1-2; V gene: TRBV5-5; CDR3 protein: CASSPRGAALYRNTF
CDR3 length: 14; J gene: TRBJ2-7; V gene: TRBV11-2; CDR3 protein: CASSLGTRAYEQYF
CDR3 length: 14; J gene: TRBJ2-7; V gene: TRBV7-2; CDR3 protein: CASSLNTGGYEQYF
CDR3 length: 14; J gene: TRBJ1-2; V gene: TRBV9; CDR3 protein: CASSVGTGGYGYTF
CDR3 length: 15; J gene: TRBJ2-7; V gene: TRBV5-1; CDR3 protein: CASSLVQAVGGEQYF
CDR3 length: 14; J gene: TRBJ2-1; V gene: TRBV6-6; CDR3 protein: CASSSGTGRNEQFF
CDR3 length: 16; J gene: TRBJ2-2; V gene: TRBV11-3; CDR3 protein: CASSLEPSTSTGELFF
CDR3 length: 13; J gene: TRBJ1-2; V gene: TRBV7-2; CDR3 protein: CASSLNRQYGYTF
CDR3 length: 17; J gene: TRBJ1-1; V gene: TRBV27; CDR3 protein: CASSLGGTGGWFTEAFF
CDR3 length: 16; J gene: TRBJ1-4; V gene: TRBV14; CDR3 protein: CASSQERRGGHEKLFF
CDR3 length: 17; J gene: TRBJ1-6; V gene: TRBV19; CDR3 protein: CASNRQTGGGYNSPLHF
CDR3 length: 12; J gene: TRBJ2-1; V gene: TRBV27; CDR3 protein: CASRTGGNEQFF
CDR3 length: 15; J gene: TRBJ1-1; V gene: TRBV6-5; CDR3 protein: CASSTTGRTNTEAFF
CDR3 length: 14; J gene: TRBJ2-5; V gene: TRBV4-2; CDR3 protein: CASRPGGPQETQYF
CDR3 length: 20; J gene: TRBJ2-1; V gene: TRBV4-3; CDR3 protein: CASSQDEGFAGGSPYNEQFF
CDR3 length: 14; J gene: TRBJ2-7; V gene: TRBV21-1; CDR3 protein: CASLRDRGFYEQYF
CDR3 length: 15; J gene: TRBJ1-4; V gene: TRBV27; CDR3 protein: CASSPYRETYEKLFF
CDR3 length: 12; J gene: TRBJ1-6; V gene: TRBV27; CDR3 protein: CASSFFDSPLHF
CDR3 length: 18; J gene: TRBJ2-5; V gene: TRBV19; CDR3 protein: CASSIVAGRQGVGETQYF